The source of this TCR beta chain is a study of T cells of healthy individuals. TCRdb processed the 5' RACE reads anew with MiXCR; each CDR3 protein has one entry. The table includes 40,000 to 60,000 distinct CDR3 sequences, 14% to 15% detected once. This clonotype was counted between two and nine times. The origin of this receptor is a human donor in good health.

CDR3 in DNA: TGTGCCAGCAGCCAGGTTAAAGGGATCACTGAAGCTTTCTTT. Residues: CASSQVKGITEAFF. The chain employs TRBV14 and TRBJ1-1; D gene unclear. Germline CDR1 is SGHDN and CDR2 is FVKESK. The CDR3 consists of 14 residues. Trimming shortened V by 3 bases and J by 4 bases, and 12 bases separated the two germline ends.